One and the same sample provided the 2 T cell receptor beta chains below, sequenced in a study of monozygotic twins with inflammatory bowel disease. TCRdb re-called the 5' RACE reads and catalogs CDR3 proteins one per entry, DNA excluded. This sample contains roughly 200,000 distinct CDR3 sequences. The sample was blood. These receptor sequences come from a human donor with ulcerative colitis or Crohn's disease, or a healthy co-twin of an affected twin (not recorded which).

The chain has TRBV7-9 and TRBJ2-2; without DNA, the TCRdb call of TRBD1 cannot be checked. The CDR3 extends over 15 amino acids. The germline gives CDR1 SEHNR, CDR2 FQNEAQ (reference sequence). The CDR3 protein is CASSDSTGFTGELFF.

V usage is TRBV4-1 and J usage is TRBJ1-5; TCRdb lists TRBD1, though no DNA is available to test this call. There are 15 residues in the CDR3. Germline V gene sequence: CDR1 MGHRA, CDR2 YSYEKL. CDR3 protein: CASSQDPGARQPQHF.